These T cell receptor beta chains were read from a single sample in a study of blood T cell repertoires in COVID-19. Sequencing used immunoSEQ multiplex PCR; TCRdb keeps in-frame clones, though not all of them. The data hold tens of thousands of clones, with around nine tenths observed a single time. Source material: peripheral blood. The receptors come from a woman aged 55-75 years with acute or convalescent COVID-19. The CDR3 runs from the conserved cysteine through the conserved F or W. A D gene is named only where the DNA matches it firmly. Not all rows give a size; the values are once, few, many and, for expanded clones, a class.

.,TRBJ2-3,TRBD2,TRBV29-1,TGCAGCGTTGACGGGGGGGGTAACACAGATACGCAGTATTTT,CSVDGGGNTDTQYF
.,TRBJ2-3,TRBD2,TRBV4-2,TGTGCCAGCAGCCAAGCACATGGGCGGGAGGGCCCAGATACGCAGTATTTT,CASSQAHGREGPDTQYF
once,TRBJ2-1,TRBD1,TRBV15,TGTGCCACCAGCATAGACAGGGGGAGCCACAATGAGCAGTTCTTC,CATSIDRGSHNEQFF
.,TRBJ2-2,TRBD1,TRBV3-1/TRBV3-2,TGTGCCAGCAGCCGCGGGACAGGGAACACCGGGGAGCTGTTTTTT,CASSRGTGNTGELFF
.,TRBJ1-2,.,TRBV7-2,TGTGCCAGCAGCCCCCGGACACTTCATGGTGGCTACACCTTC,CASSPRTLHGGYTF
.,TRBJ1-5,.,TRBV25-1,TGTGCCAGCAGTGAATTCGAGGACAGTTCCAATCAGCCCCAGCATTTT,CASSEFEDSSNQPQHF
medium-sized,TRBJ1-5,TRBD1,TRBV30,TGTGCCTGGAGACCGACAGGGGGCCGAGATCAGCCCCAGCATTTT,CAWRPTGGRDQPQHF
.,TRBJ2-7,TRBD1,TRBV4-3,TGCGCCAGCAGCCAGAGGGGGGGACAGGGGGTCTACGAGCAGTACTTC,CASSQRGGQGVYEQYF
.,TRBJ1-5,.,TRBV10-3,TGTGCCATCAGGGAGGGCTTCAATCAGCCCCAGCATTTT,CAIREGFNQPQHF
.,TRBJ2-3,TRBD2,TRBV6-2/TRBV6-3,TGTGCCAGCAGTTACTCGCTCAGCGGGGCCCACACAGATACGCAGTATTTT,CASSYSLSGAHTDTQYF
.,TRBJ1-6,.,TRBV28,TGTGCCAGCAGTCTGGGTAAGGGAGGGTTGAATTCACCCCTCCACTTT,CASSLGKGGLNSPLHF
.,TRBJ1-5,TRBD1,TRBV19,TGTGCCAGTAGTACGACAGGGGGTAGGCTCAATCAGCCCCAGCATTTT,CASSTTGGRLNQPQHF
.,TRBJ1-2,.,TRBV6-6,TGTGCCAGCAGTTCGCGCTCCGGGACAATAGGAGGCTACACCTTC,CASSSRSGTIGGYTF
.,TRBJ2-3,.,TRBV30,TGTGCCTGGATTATCGGGGGTACGCAGTATTTT,CAWIIGGTQYF
.,TRBJ2-5,TRBD2,TRBV2,TGTGCCAGCAGTTCACTAGCGGGGGGGCTAGAGACCCAGTACTTC,CASSSLAGGLETQYF
.,TRBJ1-5,.,TRBV27,TGTGCCAGCAGTCCGCAGGAACCTAGCAATCAGCCCCAGCATTTT,CASSPQEPSNQPQHF
once,TRBJ2-7,.,TRBV5-6,TGTGCCAGCAGCTCCCCAGGGGTCCTTTACGAGCAGTACTTC,CASSSPGVLYEQYF
.,TRBJ2-7,TRBD2,TRBV7-7,TGTGCCAGCAGCTCGGGACTACTCTACGAGCAGTACTTC,CASSSGLLYEQYF
.,TRBJ1-5,.,TRBV21-1,TGTGCCAGCAGCAAACAACAAACAGGGGGATGCAATCAGCCCCAGCATTTT,CASSKQQTGGCNQPQHF
.,TRBJ1-2,.,TRBV15,TGTGCCACCAGCAGAGATCGTCCAGGGGCATACATCTATGGCTACACCTTC,CATSRDRPGAYIYGYTF
.,TRBJ2-3,.,TRBV7-3,TGTGCCAGCAGCCCAGGGGATGTGGGCACAGATACGCAGTATTTT,CASSPGDVGTDTQYF
.,TRBJ2-1,TRBD2,TRBV10-1,TGCGCCAGCAGCGCCACCGGGACTAGCTATGAGCAGTTCTTC,CASSATGTSYEQFF
.,TRBJ1-1,.,TRBV19,TGTGCCAGTAGTATAGGGTGGGGGAGGACTGGAGCTTTCTTT,CASSIGWGRTGAFF
.,TRBJ2-3,.,TRBV19,TGTGCCAGTAGTATCGGAGGCCGTAGACCCACAGATACGCAGTATTTT,CASSIGGRRPTDTQYF
.,TRBJ2-7,.,TRBV7-9,TGTGCCAGCAGCCGCGGAGGTCGGGACAAAGCCTACGAGCAGTACTTC,CASSRGGRDKAYEQYF
.,TRBJ2-3,TRBD2,TRBV9,TGTGCCAGCAGCGATGCCTTGAATCCGGGACTAGCGGGGGGCCCGAGCGGGGGCACAGATACGCAGTATTTT,CASSDALNPGLAGGPSGGTDTQYF
.,TRBJ1-2,.,TRBV6-6,TGTGCCAGCAGCCGGACAATTAACTATGGCTACACCTTC,CASSRTINYGYTF
.,TRBJ2-3,TRBD1,TRBV29-1,TGCAGCTTAAAGACAGGGGAAACAGATACGCAGTATTTT,CSLKTGETDTQYF
.,TRBJ1-4,TRBD1,TRBV7-2,TGTGCCAGCAGCCCACAGGGGACAACTAATGAAAAACTGTTTTTT,CASSPQGTTNEKLFF
once,TRBJ2-7,TRBD2,TRBV28,TGTGCCAGCAGTCGACTAGCGGGAATCTACGAGCAGTACTTC,CASSRLAGIYEQYF
.,TRBJ2-1,TRBD1,TRBV7-3,TGTGCCAGCAGCTCCTCCGGGACAGGGGTTAATGAGCAGTTCTTC,CASSSSGTGVNEQFF
.,TRBJ1-4,.,TRBV25-1,TGTGCCAGCAGCGGCGGACAGAAGGGGGAAAAACTGTTTTTT,CASSGGQKGEKLFF
.,TRBJ1-6,TRBD1,TRBV10-2,TGCGCCAGCCGGAAGGGGGCGTGGAATTCACCCCTCCACTTT,CASRKGAWNSPLHF
.,TRBJ2-5,TRBD1,TRBV4-2,TGTGCCAGCAGCCAAGACCCCGGGACAGGGCGGGAGACCCAGTACTTC,CASSQDPGTGRETQYF
.,TRBJ1-1,.,TRBV2,TGTGCCAGCAGTGTGTTACTCAAGGGGGCTTTCTTT,CASSVLLKGAFF
.,TRBJ1-3,.,TRBV9,TGTGCCAGCAGCGTAGCCGGGGGGCTGAACACCATATATTTT,CASSVAGGLNTIYF
.,TRBJ1-5,.,TRBV28,TGTGCCAGCAGTTTGGGGGGTCGGGGCAATCAGCCCCAGCATTTT,CASSLGGRGNQPQHF
once,TRBJ1-6,TRBD1,TRBV11-2,TGTGCCAGCAGCTCTGGACAGGGTCTGACCCTCCACTTT,CASSSGQGLTLHF
.,TRBJ1-2,.,TRBV5-4,TGTGCCAGCAGCTTGGGGGTGGGAGATGGCTACACCTTC,CASSLGVGDGYTF
once,TRBJ2-2,TRBD1,TRBV9,TGTGCCAGCAACCCCGGGACAGGGGGCACCGGGGAGCTGTTTTTT,CASNPGTGGTGELFF
.,TRBJ1-4,TRBD1,TRBV5-6,TGTGCCAGCAGCCTACAGGGGTTATCGGGAAAACTGTTTTTT,CASSLQGLSGKLFF
.,TRBJ2-5,TRBD1,TRBV3-1/TRBV3-2,TGTGCCAGCAGCCGGGGTGGCAGGGGGCGCAGGGAGACCCAGTACTTC,CASSRGGRGRRETQYF
.,TRBJ2-7,.,TRBV11-2,TGTGCCAGCAGCTTAGTAGCGGAACAATCCTACGAGCAGTACTTC,CASSLVAEQSYEQYF
once,TRBJ1-1,.,TRBV18,TGTGCCAGCTCAGCTGCGGTCGGGGGGACTGAAGCTTTCTTT,CASSAAVGGTEAFF
.,TRBJ1-1,TRBD1,TRBV18,TGTGCCAGCTCACGACAGGGGGCTTTGGACACTGAAGCTTTCTTT,CASSRQGALDTEAFF
few,TRBJ2-5,.,TRBV5-1,TGCGCCAGCAGCTTCCAGGGGAACCAAGAGACCCAGTACTTC,CASSFQGNQETQYF
.,TRBJ1-5,.,TRBV3-1/TRBV3-2,TGTGCCAGCAGCTTAAATGGGCGCAATCAGCCCCAGCATTTT,CASSLNGRNQPQHF
.,TRBJ1-1,.,TRBV7-2,TGTGCCAGCAGCTTAGCTGAACGCCTATCTGTTGCTTTCTTT,CASSLAERLSVAFF
.,TRBJ1-5,.,TRBV7-2,TGTGCCAGCAGCTTACAGGGAGGTCTGGGGCAGCCCCAGCATTTT,CASSLQGGLGQPQHF
.,TRBJ1-4,TRBD1,TRBV6-1,TGTGCCAGCAGCGAAGCCGGGACAGCAAATGAAAAACTGTTTTTT,CASSEAGTANEKLFF
.,TRBJ1-2,.,TRBV12-3/TRBV12-4,TGTGCCAGCAGAATCGGACAGCTCTATGGCTACACCTTC,CASRIGQLYGYTF
.,TRBJ2-1,.,TRBV6-6,TGTGCCAGCAGTTACCAGGAGCGGAACAATGAGCAGTTCTTC,CASSYQERNNEQFF